Each of the 27 T cell receptor beta chains below was sequenced from the same sample in a study of a mutant IDH1 vaccine in newly diagnosed glioma. No antigen has been identified for these receptors. Using immunoSEQ multiplex PCR, the repertoire was profiled, and TCRdb retains in-frame clones only, with some absent. The sample consists of roughly 76,000 clones, 65% to 90% of them appearing once. Time point in this sample: week 23, last vaccination. Doses of 300 ug of mutant IDH1 20-mer peptide were given with topical imiquimod. The sequencing here drew on PBMCs, taken from a glioma patient whose treatment included an IDH1 peptide vaccine. The receptors were sampled from a man aged 25-45 years with glioma. Some clones in this sample may be carry-over from other donors' samples.

This clone has just one count. The chain carries TRBV14 and TRBJ1-2; D remains ambiguous. Germline-derived CDR1 and CDR2 are SGHDN and FVKESK. Trimming removed 3 bases from V and 8 bases from J, with 10 bases in between. This CDR3 is 12 amino acids long. CDR3 sequence (DNA): TGTGCCAGCAGCCAGTGGGGTCAGGGCTACACCTTC. It translates to CASSQWGQGYTF. The full variable domain, rest sourced from reference TRBV14 and TRBJ1-2, is EAGVTQFPSHSVIEKGQTVTLRCDPISGHDNLYWYRRVMGKEIKFLLHFVKESKQDESGMPNNRFLAERTGGTYSTLKVQPAELEDSGVYFCASSQWGQGYTFGSGTRLTVV.

The rearrangement joins TRBV27 to TRBJ1-1; 7 bases line up with TRBD1. This CDR3 is built from 15 residues. The germline V gene encodes CDR1 MNHEY and CDR2 SMNVEV (reference sequence). The trim removed 2 bases at V and 0 bases at J, leaving 3 bases unmatched. CDR3 amino acids: CASSLQGGVNTEAFF. The DNA of the CDR3 is TGTGCCAGCAGTTTACAGGGGGGGGTGAACACTGAAGCTTTCTTT.

The gene calls are TRBV10-2 and TRBJ2-7; TRBD1 aligns across 9 bases. The V gene's germline CDR1 is WSHSY and CDR2 SAAADI. The CDR3 extends over 14 amino acids. V lost 10 bases and J lost 2; bases outside the gene matches: 9. As DNA, the CDR3 is TGCGCCACCATTAACAGGGGGCTCACCTACGAGCAGTACTTC. Protein product: CATINRGLTYEQYF.

The rearrangement uses TRBV7-9 and TRBJ1-2; 8 bases are a match to TRBD1. Trimming took 4 bases from V and 0 from J; bases not matched to a gene: 1. The CDR3 covers 14 residues. The germline CDR1 and CDR2 sequences are SEHNR and FQNEAQ (reference sequence). CDR3 coding DNA: TGTGCCAGCAGCTCGGGACAGGCTAACTATGGCTACACCTTC. Its translation: CASSSGQANYGYTF.

V and J are TRBV29-1 and TRBJ1-4; D not certain. Germline V CDR1 and CDR2: SQVTM, ANQGSEA. The length of the CDR3 is 14 residues. V lost 7 bases and J lost 5, with 17 bases in between. CDR3 protein: CSAGKAGRNEKLFF. Here the CDR3 DNA reads TGCAGCGCCGGTAAGGCAGGCCGAAATGAAAAACTGTTTTTT.

This clone showed up just once. The chain links TRBV28 to TRBJ2-3; possible D gene TRBD2, 6 bases. The germline gives CDR1 MDHEN, CDR2 SYDVKM. Trimming cost V 8 bases and J 4 bases, with 10 bases left between them. The CDR3 length is 12 residues. The CDR3 protein is CASLSGADTQYF. The CDR3 DNA reads as TGTGCCAGCCTCTCGGGGGCAGATACGCAGTATTTT. Complete variable domain (other parts from reference TRBV28 and TRBJ2-3): DVKVTQSSRYLVKRTGEKVFLECVQDMDHENMFWYRQDPGLGLRLIYFSYDVKMKEKGDIPEGYSVSREKKERFSLILESASTNQTSMYLCASLSGADTQYFGPGTRLTVL.

Only a few counts were recorded for this clone. V and J are TRBV30 and TRBJ1-1; tentatively, D is TRBD1 (6 bases). Germline assignment: CDR1 GTSNPN and CDR2 SVGIG (reference sequence). The CDR3 has 12 residues. The ends were cut back, 4 bases at V and 4 bases at J, with 10 bases in the middle. For the CDR3, the DNA is TGTGCCTGGAATGGGGGCACCACTGAAGCTTTCTTT. Translation: CAWNGGTTEAFF.

This sequence joins TRBV7-9 and TRBJ2-5; no clear D gene. With 2 bases removed from V and 6 bases from J, the gap between germline ends came to 4 bases. This CDR3 contains 11 residues. Germline V lookup: CDR1 SEHNR, CDR2 FQNEAQ (reference sequence). The CDR3 nucleotides read TGTGCCAGCAGCTTATCCCAGACCCAGTACTTC. It translates to CASSLSQTQYF.

For this clone: Germline and junction disagree at one end, which may indicate a read error. The V call is TRBV10-3, the J call TRBJ1-1; tentative D call: TRBD1 (5 bases). This CDR3 is 14 amino acids long. CDR1 and CDR2 (germline): ENHRY, SYGVKD. The CDR3 loop reads CASSSWGQNTEAFF. The CDR3 nucleotides are TGTGCCAGCAGTTCTTGGGGCCAGAACACTGAAGCTTTCTTT.

This clone was seen just once. The chain uses TRBV5-8 and TRBJ1-4; the D gene is possibly TRBD1 (6 bases). Germline CDR1 SGHTS, CDR2 YDEGEE. This CDR3 contains 16 residues. V lost 7 bases and J lost 5, with 21 bases in between. CDR3: CASEAALGRGNEKLFF. Here the CDR3 DNA reads TGTGCCAGCGAAGCCGCGTTGGGGAGGGGGAATGAAAAACTGTTTTTT.

The V gene is TRBV2, the J gene TRBJ1-2, with 10 bases lining up with TRBD1. CDR3 size: 16 residues. Germline CDR1 is SNHLY and CDR2 is FYNNEI. V dropped 4 bases and J dropped 6; count of bases not matched to a gene: 11. CDR3 residues: CASSGHRDRGEDGYTF. Here the CDR3 DNA reads TGTGCCAGCAGTGGACACCGGGACAGGGGAGAGGATGGCTACACCTTC.

The gene calls are TRBV2 and TRBJ1-5; 8 positions agree with TRBD1. Germline CDR1 is SNHLY and CDR2 is FYNNEI. This CDR3 has 15 amino acids. V gave up 4 bases and J gave up 1 base; unmatched junction bases: 3. CDR3 sequence reads: CASSAWTGSNQPQHF. In nucleotides, the CDR3 is TGTGCCAGCAGTGCTTGGACAGGGAGCAATCAGCCCCAGCATTTT.

The J gene is TRBJ1-5, the V gene TRBV7-9, with D perhaps TRBD1 (6 bases). Germline assignment: CDR1 SEHNR and CDR2 FQNEAQ (reference sequence). V was pared by 8 bases and J by 4 bases, with 12 bases between. This CDR3 contains 13 residues. The CDR3 bases are TGTGCCAGCGGGGAAGGGGGGAATCAGCCCCAGCATTTT. Translating it yields CASGEGGNQPQHF.

V usage is TRBV9 and J usage is TRBJ1-2, with D perhaps matching TRBD1 (5 bases). Germline V lookup: CDR1 SGDLS, CDR2 YYNGEE. V lost 6 bases to trimming and J lost 1 base, with 19 bases between them. This CDR3 comprises 16 residues. CDR3 sequence (DNA): TGTGCCAGCAACAACGAGGCTCAGGGAGATAACTATGGCTACACCTTC. It codes for CASNNEAQGDNYGYTF.

This clone has a handful of counts. This sequence joins TRBV11-2 and TRBJ1-3; D gene unclear. V was trimmed by 5 bases and J by 2 bases, leaving 13 bases between them. The CDR3 is 15 amino acids. CDR1 is SGHAT and CDR2 is FQNNGV in the germline V gene. CDR3 DNA sequence: TGTGCCAGCAGCAAAACGGTAGACCCTGGAAACACCATATATTTT. The encoded protein is CASSKTVDPGNTIYF.

The chain carries TRBV6-5 and TRBJ2-7, with D tentatively TRBD2 (7 bases). V was trimmed by 6 bases and J by 3 bases, leaving 18 bases between them. The CDR3 runs to 15 residues. In germline, CDR1 is MNHEY, CDR2 SVGAGI. This CDR3 is CASREGGLQYYEQYF. In DNA, the CDR3 is TGTGCCAGCAGAGAGGGGGGGCTCCAATACTACGAGCAGTACTTC.

This chain connects TRBV28 to TRBJ2-1, with D perhaps being TRBD1 or TRBD2 (6 bases each). Germline CDR1 and CDR2: MDHEN and SYDVKM. The CDR3 covers 15 residues. Between the trimmed V and J ends, which lost 3 bases and 0 bases, there was a span of 9 bases. The CDR3 reads CASSFGGFSYNEQFF. The DNA of the CDR3 is TGTGCCAGCAGTTTCGGGGGCTTCTCCTACAATGAGCAGTTCTTC.

The chain links TRBV7-2 to TRBJ2-1; weak D call: TRBD1 (6 bases). V gave up 5 bases and J gave up 7 bases, with 15 bases separating them. This CDR3 contains 14 residues. Germline V lookup: CDR1 SGHTA, CDR2 FQGNSA. The CDR3 DNA is TGTGCCAGCAGCCGAATAGGGACAAGTAATGAGCAGTTCTTC. Residues: CASSRIGTSNEQFF.

The chain couples TRBV29-1 to TRBJ1-1; a possible D gene is TRBD1 (5 bases). CDR3 length: 11 residues. In germline, CDR1 is SQVTM, CDR2 ANQGSEA. This chain's CDR3 is CRKQDGTEAFF. The CDR3 nucleotides are TGCAGGAAACAGGACGGGACTGAAGCTTTCTTT.

The J gene is TRBJ2-5, the V gene TRBV5-1, with a possible D match to TRBD1 (6 bases). The J call is doubtful: the DNA matches TRBJ2-7 better. The CDR3 totals 14 residues. CDR1 is SGHRS and CDR2 is YFSETQ in the germline V gene. Here the CDR3 reads CASSSSRDIYEQYF. CDR3 sequence (DNA): TGCGCCAGCAGCTCGTCCCGGGACATCTACGAGCAGTACTTC.

The chain uses TRBV15 and TRBJ2-5; 9 nucleotides agree with TRBD2. Germline-derived CDR1 and CDR2 are LNHNV and YYDKDF (reference sequence). The V segment lost 1 base and the J segment 3 bases; nucleotides outside the gene matches: 9. CDR3 size: 17 residues. The CDR3 loop reads CATSRGRPTSGEETQYF. CDR3 sequence (DNA): TGTGCCACCAGCAGAGGGAGGCCGACTAGCGGCGAAGAGACCCAGTACTTC.

This clone was recorded only once. The J gene is TRBJ2-1, the V gene TRBV30; D is uncertain. CDR1 is GTSNPN, CDR2 SVGIG, per germline (reference sequence). V lost 1 base and J lost 7, with 5 bases in between. The CDR3 has 11 amino acids. CDR3 sequence: CAWSEYNEQFF. Here the CDR3 DNA reads TGTGCCTGGAGTGAATATAATGAGCAGTTCTTC.

J is TRBJ1-4 and V is TRBV6-4, with 7 bases aligning to TRBD1. The germline V gene has CDR1 MRHNA and CDR2 SNTAGT. This CDR3 region has 15 residues. The V gene end was trimmed by 3 bases and the J gene end by 5 bases; junction bases not matched to a gene: 6. The CDR3 DNA sequence: TGTGCCAGCAGTGAAAACAGGGGAACCAATGAAAAACTGTTTTTT. This translates into CASSENRGTNEKLFF.

CDR3 in DNA: TGTGCCAGCAGCCCTCTACTTACAGGGGGCGAAGATATAGGTGGCTACACCTTC. Translating it yields CASSPLLTGGEDIGGYTF. The chain employs TRBV5-4 and TRBJ1-2; TRBD1 matches 9 bases. This CDR3 region has 18 residues. With 4 bases clipped from V and 7 bases from J, the junction kept 20 bases outside the gene matches. Germline V gives CDR1 SGHNT, CDR2 YYREEE (reference sequence).

The CDR3 sequence: CASSEAGPLTGGEGYTF. The CDR3 DNA reads as TGTGCCAGCAGTGAAGCGGGCCCCCTGACAGGGGGAGAAGGCTACACCTTC. The V call is TRBV6-1, the J call TRBJ1-2; 9 bases fit TRBD1. Per the germline V gene, CDR1 is MNHNS and CDR2 is SASEGT. J gave up 8 bases and V 0 bases, and 13 bases lay outside the gene matches. This CDR3 is 17 amino acids long.

The chain carries TRBV6-5 and TRBJ2-1; 7 positions match TRBD1. Germline V CDR1 and CDR2: MNHEY, SVGAGI. J lost 0 bases, V lost 4 bases, and 6 bases had no gene match. The CDR3 has 16 residues. This CDR3 reads CASSSIHRGSYNEQFF. The DNA for the CDR3 is TGTGCCAGCAGTTCCATTCACAGGGGCTCCTACAATGAGCAGTTCTTC.

The gene calls are TRBV5-5 and TRBJ2-5; TRBD2 matches at 9 bases. Germline CDR1 reads SGHKS; CDR2 reads YYEKEE (reference sequence). The CDR3 is made up of 15 amino acids. Trimming took 4 bases from V and 1 from J; bases not matched to a gene: 5. CDR3 bases: TGTGCCAGCAGCCCGACTAGCGGTGTCCAAGAGACCCAGTACTTC. Translated: CASSPTSGVQETQYF.